The 7 T cell receptor beta chains below come from one sample, sequenced in a study of blood T cells in healthy people across ages. Together with a sample-barcoded 5' primer, a J-beta primer mix was included in a second PCR lasting about 7 to 11 cycles. TCRdb called the 5' RACE reads again in MiXCR, with one record for every CDR3 protein. The repertoire holds roughly 800,000 distinct CDR3 sequences, with 58% as singletons. The material sequenced was blood. These receptors were collected from a man aged 30 to 45 in good health.

This clonotype turned up a few times. The rearrangement uses TRBV20-1 and TRBJ2-7, with 13 nucleotides matching TRBD2. The CDR3 has 19 residues. Germline V lookup: CDR1 DFQATT, CDR2 SNEGSKA (reference sequence). The J segment lost 2 bases and the V segment lost 1 base, leaving 14 bases of the junction unmatched. CDR3 loop: CSARVPPGLAGVLAYEQYF. DNA of the CDR3: TGCAGTGCTAGAGTACCTCCTGGACTAGCGGGGGTCCTCGCCTACGAGCAGTACTTC.

The V call is TRBV7-2, the J call TRBJ2-5; D unresolved. V was pared by 5 bases and J by 9 bases, with 10 bases between. The CDR3 is 11 amino acids. CDR1 is SGHTA, CDR2 FQGNSA, per germline. This chain's CDR3 is CASSVEVAQYF. The CDR3 nucleotides are TGTGCCAGCAGCGTTGAAGTGGCCCAGTACTTC.

The chain uses TRBV20-1 and TRBJ2-1; 8 bases align to TRBD2. In germline, CDR1 is DFQATT, CDR2 SNEGSKA (reference sequence). CDR3 length: 16 residues. V trimming: 3 bases; J trimming: 3 bases; junction bases outside the gene matches: 10. CDR3 protein: CSARSRPTSGYNEQFF. As DNA, the CDR3 is TGCAGTGCTAGGTCGCGGCCAACTAGCGGCTACAATGAGCAGTTCTTC.

This clonotype was found many times. A much larger clone differs from this one at a single base, so this may be a read error. The V gene is TRBV29-1, the J gene TRBJ2-5, with 9 nucleotides matching TRBD2. The CDR3 extends over 15 amino acids. The V gene end was trimmed by 0 bases and the J gene end by 11 bases; junction bases not matched to a gene: 13. Germline lookup yields CDR1 SQVTM and CDR2 ANQGSEA. The CDR3 coding sequence is TGCAGCGTTGAAGAAATACTAGCGGGCTACAATGAGCAGTACTTC. Encoded protein: CSVEEILAGYNEQYF.

The V call is TRBV7-9, the J call TRBJ2-1; 7 bases are shared with TRBD2. Looked up from germline, CDR1 is SEHNR and CDR2 is FQNEAQ (reference sequence). After removal of 5 bases from V and 6 bases from J, the junction contained 10 bases not matched to a gene. This CDR3 region has 15 residues. CDR3 sequence: CASSPRGEVGNEQFF. For the CDR3, the DNA is TGTGCCAGCAGCCCCCGGGGGGAAGTAGGCAATGAGCAGTTCTTC.

The chain recombines TRBV10-3 with TRBJ2-1, with TRBD1 matching over 7 bases. CDR1 is ENHRY, CDR2 SYGVKD, per germline. The CDR3 is 12 amino acids. The V gene end was trimmed by 9 bases and the J gene end by 8 bases; junction bases not matched to a gene: 7. CDR3 nucleotide sequence: TGTGCCATTGGACAGGAGCGGTATGAGCAGTTCTTC. Protein: CAIGQERYEQFF.

The chain joins TRBV29-1 to TRBJ2-1, with TRBD2 matching over 7 bases. The CDR3 consists of 13 residues. The germline V gene encodes CDR1 SQVTM and CDR2 ANQGSEA. With 4 bases clipped from V and 7 bases from J, the junction kept 7 bases outside the gene matches. CDR3 DNA sequence: TGCAGCGTTGGGGAGGGTAGGCTAAATGAGCAGTTCTTC. Residues: CSVGEGRLNEQFF.